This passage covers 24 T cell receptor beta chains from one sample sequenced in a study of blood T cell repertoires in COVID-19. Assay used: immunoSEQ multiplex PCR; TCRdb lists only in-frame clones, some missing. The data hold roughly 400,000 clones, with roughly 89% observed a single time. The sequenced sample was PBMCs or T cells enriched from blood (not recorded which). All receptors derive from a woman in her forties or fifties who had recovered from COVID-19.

The chain's CDR3 is CASSPWDSSGNTIYF. In DNA form, the CDR3 reads TGCGCCAGCAGCCCCTGGGACAGCTCTGGAAACACCATATATTTT. The chain joins TRBV4-1 to TRBJ1-3, with TRBD1 matching 7 bases. V shed 4 bases, J shed 0 bases, and the junction held 3 bases outside the gene matches. The CDR3 loop spans 15 amino acids. Germline values: CDR1 MGHRA, CDR2 YSYEKL.

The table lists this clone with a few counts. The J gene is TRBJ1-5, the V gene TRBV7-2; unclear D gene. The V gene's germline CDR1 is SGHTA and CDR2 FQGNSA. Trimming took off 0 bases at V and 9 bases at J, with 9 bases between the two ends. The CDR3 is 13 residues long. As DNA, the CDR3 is TGTGCCAGCAGCTTAGCGCGGGGAACGCCCCAGCATTTT. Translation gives CASSLARGTPQHF.

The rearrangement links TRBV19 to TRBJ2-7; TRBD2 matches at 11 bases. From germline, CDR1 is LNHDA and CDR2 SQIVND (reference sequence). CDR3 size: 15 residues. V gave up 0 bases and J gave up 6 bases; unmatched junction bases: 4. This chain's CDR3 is CASSIDQLAGAEQYF. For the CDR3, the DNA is TGTGCCAGTAGTATAGACCAACTAGCGGGGGCCGAGCAGTACTTC.

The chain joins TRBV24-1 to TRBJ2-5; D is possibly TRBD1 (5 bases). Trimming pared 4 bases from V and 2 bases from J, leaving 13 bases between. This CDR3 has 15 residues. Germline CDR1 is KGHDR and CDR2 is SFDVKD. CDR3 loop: CATSEPTEIQETQYF. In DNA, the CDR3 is TGTGCCACCAGTGAGCCGACAGAGATACAAGAGACCCAGTACTTC.

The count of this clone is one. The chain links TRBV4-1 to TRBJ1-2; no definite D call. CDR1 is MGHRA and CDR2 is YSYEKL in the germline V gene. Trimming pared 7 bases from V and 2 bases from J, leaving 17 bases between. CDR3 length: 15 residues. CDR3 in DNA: TGCGCCAGCACCGAGGGAATCGCAGCAAACTATGGCTACACCTTC. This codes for CASTEGIAANYGYTF.

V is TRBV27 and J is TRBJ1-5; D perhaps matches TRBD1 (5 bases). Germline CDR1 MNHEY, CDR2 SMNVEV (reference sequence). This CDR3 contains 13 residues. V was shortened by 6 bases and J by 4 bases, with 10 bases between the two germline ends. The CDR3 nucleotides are TGTGCCAGCAGAGTGGGGCCTAATCAGCCCCAGCATTTT. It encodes CASRVGPNQPQHF.

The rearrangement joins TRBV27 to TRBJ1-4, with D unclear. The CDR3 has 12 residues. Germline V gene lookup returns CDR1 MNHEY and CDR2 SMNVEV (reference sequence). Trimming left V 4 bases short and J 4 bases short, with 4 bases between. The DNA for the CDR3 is TGTGCCAGCAGTTCCCGTAATGAAAAACTGTTTTTT. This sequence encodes CASSSRNEKLFF.

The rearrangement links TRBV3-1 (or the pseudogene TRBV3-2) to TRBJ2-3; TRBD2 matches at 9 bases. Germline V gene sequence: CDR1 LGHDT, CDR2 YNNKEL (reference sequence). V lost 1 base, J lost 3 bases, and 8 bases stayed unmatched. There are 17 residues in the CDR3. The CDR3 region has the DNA TGTGCCAGCAGCCAAGGTCAGGGACTAGCTTATACAGATACGCAGTATTTT. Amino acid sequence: CASSQGQGLAYTDTQYF.

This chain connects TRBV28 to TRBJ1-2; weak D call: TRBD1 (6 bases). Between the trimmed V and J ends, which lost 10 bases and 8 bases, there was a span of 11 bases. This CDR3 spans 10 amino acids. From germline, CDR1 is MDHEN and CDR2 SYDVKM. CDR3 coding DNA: TGTGCCACCGAGGGGGAAGGCTACACCTTC. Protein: CATEGEGYTF.

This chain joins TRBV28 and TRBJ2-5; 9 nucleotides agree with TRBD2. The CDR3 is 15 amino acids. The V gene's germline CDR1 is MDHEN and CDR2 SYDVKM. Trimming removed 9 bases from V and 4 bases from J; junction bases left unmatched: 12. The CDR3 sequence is CASRAGGGLAETQYF. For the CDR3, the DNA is TGTGCCAGTCGAGCGGGGGGCGGCCTGGCAGAGACCCAGTACTTC. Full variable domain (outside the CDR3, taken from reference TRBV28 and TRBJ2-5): DVKVTQSSRYLVKRTGEKVFLECVQDMDHENMFWYRQDPGLGLRLIYFSYDVKMKEKGDIPEGYSVSREKKERFSLILESASTNQTSMYLCASRAGGGLAETQYFGPGTRLLVL.

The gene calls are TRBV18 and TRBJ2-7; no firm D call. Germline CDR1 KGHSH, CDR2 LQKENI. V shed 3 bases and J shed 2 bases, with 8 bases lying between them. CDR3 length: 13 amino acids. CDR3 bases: TGTGCCAGCTCACCCTCGCAGGCCTACGAGCAGTACTTC. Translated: CASSPSQAYEQYF.

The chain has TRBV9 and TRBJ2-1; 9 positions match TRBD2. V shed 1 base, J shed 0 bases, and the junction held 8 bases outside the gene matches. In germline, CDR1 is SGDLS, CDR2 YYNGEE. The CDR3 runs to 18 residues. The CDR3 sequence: CASSVTAGGQSSYNEQFF. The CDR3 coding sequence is TGTGCCAGCAGCGTAACAGCGGGGGGCCAAAGCTCCTACAATGAGCAGTTCTTC.

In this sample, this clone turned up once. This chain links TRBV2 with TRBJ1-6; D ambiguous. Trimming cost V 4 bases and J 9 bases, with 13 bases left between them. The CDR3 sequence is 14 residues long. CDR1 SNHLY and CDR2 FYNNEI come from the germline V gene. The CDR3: CASSGPTRVSPLHF. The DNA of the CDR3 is TGTGCCAGCAGTGGGCCGACTCGGGTTTCACCCCTCCACTTT.

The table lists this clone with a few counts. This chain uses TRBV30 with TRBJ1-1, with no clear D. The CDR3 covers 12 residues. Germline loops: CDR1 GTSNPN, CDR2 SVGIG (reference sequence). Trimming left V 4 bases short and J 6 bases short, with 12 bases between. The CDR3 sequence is CAWNSGFAEAFF. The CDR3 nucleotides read TGTGCCTGGAATTCGGGATTTGCTGAAGCTTTCTTT.

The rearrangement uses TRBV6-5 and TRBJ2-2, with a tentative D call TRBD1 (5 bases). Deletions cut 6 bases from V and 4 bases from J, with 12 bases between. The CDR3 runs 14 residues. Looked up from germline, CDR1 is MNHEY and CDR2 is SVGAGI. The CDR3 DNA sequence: TGTGCCAGCAGCGGGCAGGGCAGCACCGGGGAGCTGTTTTTT. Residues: CASSGQGSTGELFF.

Written as DNA, the CDR3 is TGTGCCAGCAGTTACTCCGACAGGTCTCAAGAGACCCAGTACTTC. It specifies CASSYSDRSQETQYF. The V gene is TRBV6-2 or TRBV6-3, the J gene TRBJ2-5, with D perhaps matching TRBD1 (6 bases). CDR1 and CDR2 (germline): MNHEY, SVGEGT. The CDR3 length is 15 residues. V lost 0 bases to trimming and J lost 2 bases, with 10 bases between them.

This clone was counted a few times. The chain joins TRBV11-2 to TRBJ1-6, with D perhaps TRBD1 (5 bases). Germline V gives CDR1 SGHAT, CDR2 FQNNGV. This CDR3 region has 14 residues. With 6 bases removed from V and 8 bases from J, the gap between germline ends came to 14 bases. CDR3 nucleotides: TGTGCCAGCAGTCCAGGGTTCTTGGATTCACCCCTCCACTTT. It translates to CASSPGFLDSPLHF. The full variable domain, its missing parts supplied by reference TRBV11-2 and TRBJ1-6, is EAGVAQSPRYKIIEKRQSVAFWCNPISGHATLYWYQQILGQGPKLLIQFQNNGVVDDSQLPKDRFSAERLKGVDSTLKIQPAKLEDSAVYLCASSPGFLDSPLHFGNGTRLTVT.

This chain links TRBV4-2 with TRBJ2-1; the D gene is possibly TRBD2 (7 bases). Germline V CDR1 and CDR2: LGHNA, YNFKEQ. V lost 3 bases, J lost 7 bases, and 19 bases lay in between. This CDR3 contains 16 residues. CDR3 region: CASSQAPGGPGNEQFF. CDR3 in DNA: TGTGCCAGCAGCCAGGCGCCGGGGGGCCCGGGGAATGAGCAGTTCTTC.

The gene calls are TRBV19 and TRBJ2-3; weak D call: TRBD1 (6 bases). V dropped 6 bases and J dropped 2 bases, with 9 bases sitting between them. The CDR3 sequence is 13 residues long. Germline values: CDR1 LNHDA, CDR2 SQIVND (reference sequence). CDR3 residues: CASSRGVTDTQYF. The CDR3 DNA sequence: TGTGCCAGTAGCAGGGGCGTCACAGATACGCAGTATTTT. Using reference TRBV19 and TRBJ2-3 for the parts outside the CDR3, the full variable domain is DGGITQSPKYLFRKEGQNVTLSCEQNLNHDAMYWYRQDPGQGLRLIYYSQIVNDFQKGDIAEGYSVSREKKESFPLTVTSAQKNPTAFYLCASSRGVTDTQYFGPGTRLTVL.

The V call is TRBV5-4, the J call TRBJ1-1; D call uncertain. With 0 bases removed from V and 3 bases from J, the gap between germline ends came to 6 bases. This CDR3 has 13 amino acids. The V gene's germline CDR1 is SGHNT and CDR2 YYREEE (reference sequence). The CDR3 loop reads CASSLVPDTEAFF. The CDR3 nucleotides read TGTGCCAGCAGCTTGGTACCGGACACTGAAGCTTTCTTT.

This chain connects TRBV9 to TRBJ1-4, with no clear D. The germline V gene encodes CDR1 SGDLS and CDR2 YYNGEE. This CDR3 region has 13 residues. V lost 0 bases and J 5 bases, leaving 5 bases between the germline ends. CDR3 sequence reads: CASSVGPNEKLFF. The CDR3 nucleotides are TGTGCCAGCAGCGTAGGTCCGAATGAAAAACTGTTTTTT.

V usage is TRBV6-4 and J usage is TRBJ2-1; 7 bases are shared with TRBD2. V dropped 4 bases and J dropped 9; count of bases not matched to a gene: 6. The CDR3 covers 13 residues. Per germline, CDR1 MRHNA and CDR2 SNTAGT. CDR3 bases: TGTGCCAGCAGTGTCCTAGCGGCAAGTGAGCAGTTCTTC. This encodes CASSVLAASEQFF.

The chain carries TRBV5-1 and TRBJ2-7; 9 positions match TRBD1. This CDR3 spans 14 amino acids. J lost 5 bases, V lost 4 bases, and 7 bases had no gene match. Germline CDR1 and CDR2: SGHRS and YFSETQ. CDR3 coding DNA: TGCGCCAGCAGCAAACAGGGGGCGGCCCACGAGCAGTACTTC. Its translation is CASSKQGAAHEQYF.

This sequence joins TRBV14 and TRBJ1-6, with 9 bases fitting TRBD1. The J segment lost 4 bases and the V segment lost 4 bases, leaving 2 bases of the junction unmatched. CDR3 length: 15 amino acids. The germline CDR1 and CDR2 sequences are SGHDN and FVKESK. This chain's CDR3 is CASSRGQGYNSPLHF. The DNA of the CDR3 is TGTGCCAGCAGCCGAGGACAGGGGTATAATTCACCCCTCCACTTT.